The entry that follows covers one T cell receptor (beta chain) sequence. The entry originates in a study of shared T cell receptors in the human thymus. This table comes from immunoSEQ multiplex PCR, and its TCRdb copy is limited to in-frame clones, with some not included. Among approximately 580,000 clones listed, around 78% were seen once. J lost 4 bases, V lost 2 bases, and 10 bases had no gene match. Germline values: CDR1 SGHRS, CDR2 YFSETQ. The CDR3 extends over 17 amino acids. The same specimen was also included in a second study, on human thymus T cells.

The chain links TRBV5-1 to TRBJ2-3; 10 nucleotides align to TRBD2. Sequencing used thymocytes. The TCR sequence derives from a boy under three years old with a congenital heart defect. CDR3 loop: CASSFRLAGRCADTQYF. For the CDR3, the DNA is TGCGCCAGCAGCTTCCGACTAGCGGGCCGGTGCGCAGATACGCAGTATTTT.